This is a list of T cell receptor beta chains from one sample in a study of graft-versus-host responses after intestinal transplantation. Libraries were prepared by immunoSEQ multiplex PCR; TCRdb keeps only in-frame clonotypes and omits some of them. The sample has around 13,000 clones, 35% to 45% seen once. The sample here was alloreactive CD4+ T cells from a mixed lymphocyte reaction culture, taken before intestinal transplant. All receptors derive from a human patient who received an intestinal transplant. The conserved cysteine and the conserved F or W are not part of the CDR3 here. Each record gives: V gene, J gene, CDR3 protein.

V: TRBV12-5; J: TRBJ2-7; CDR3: ASGLASLGGFDYEQY
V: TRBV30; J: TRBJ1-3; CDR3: AWSVRGNTIY
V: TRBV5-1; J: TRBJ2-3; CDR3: ASSSQGADTQY
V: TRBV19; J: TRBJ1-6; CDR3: ASSEVAPGNSPLH
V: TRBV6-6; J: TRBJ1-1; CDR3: ASRLGGRGQNTEAF
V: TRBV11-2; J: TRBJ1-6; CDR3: ASSRGQASYNSPLH
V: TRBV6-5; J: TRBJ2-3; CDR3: ASSYTSGGTDTQY
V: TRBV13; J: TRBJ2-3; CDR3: ASSWGGGAGTDTQY
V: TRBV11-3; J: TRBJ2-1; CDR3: ASSLEWSGGTYNEQF
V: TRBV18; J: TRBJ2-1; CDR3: ASSGQGAEQF
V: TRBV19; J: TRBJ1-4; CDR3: ASSPDRGLF
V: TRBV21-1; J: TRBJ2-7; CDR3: ASSKEEVKASEQY
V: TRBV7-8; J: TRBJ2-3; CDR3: ASSSGTGENTDTQY
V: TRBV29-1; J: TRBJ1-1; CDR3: SVSGTGITEAF
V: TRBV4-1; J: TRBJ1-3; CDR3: ASSQEQSRGNTIY
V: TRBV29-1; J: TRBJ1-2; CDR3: SVDDRALNYGYT
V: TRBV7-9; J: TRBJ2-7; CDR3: ASSSPSQGAYEQY
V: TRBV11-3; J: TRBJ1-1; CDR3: ASSLGETGNTEAF
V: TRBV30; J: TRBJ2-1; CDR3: AWIPTGEYNNEQF
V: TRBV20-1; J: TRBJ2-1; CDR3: SARTHPEQF
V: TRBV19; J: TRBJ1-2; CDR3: ASSFTGGNGYT
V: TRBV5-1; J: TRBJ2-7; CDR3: ASSPWTSGGAHEQY
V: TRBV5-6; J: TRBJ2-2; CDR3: ASTRREQGFTGELF
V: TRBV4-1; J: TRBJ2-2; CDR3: ASSRVRETRATGELF
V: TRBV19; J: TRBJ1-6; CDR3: ASSIGTGYNSPLH
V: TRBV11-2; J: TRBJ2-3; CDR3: ASSLGALGRARDTQY
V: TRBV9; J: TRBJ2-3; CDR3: ASSHSGGASDTQY
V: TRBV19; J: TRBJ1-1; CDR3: ASRTDREEAF
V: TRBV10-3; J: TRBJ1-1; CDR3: AISEREGNTEAF
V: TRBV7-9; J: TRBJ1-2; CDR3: ASSPASRGGYT
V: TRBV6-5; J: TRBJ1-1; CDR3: ASYGGMNTEAF
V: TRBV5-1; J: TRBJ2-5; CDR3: ASSLKAGPEETQY
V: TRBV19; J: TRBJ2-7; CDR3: ASSPPGTGGFYEQY
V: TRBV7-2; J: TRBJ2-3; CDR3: ASSLRSSGGTTDTQY
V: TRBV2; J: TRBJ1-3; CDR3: ASSDREPGNTIY
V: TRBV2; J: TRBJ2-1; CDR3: ASLPSLVYNEQF
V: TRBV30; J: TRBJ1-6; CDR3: AWSGSAGSPLH
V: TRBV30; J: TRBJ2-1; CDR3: AWSPGLAAYNEQF
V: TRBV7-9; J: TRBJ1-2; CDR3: ASSPRQGPYGYT
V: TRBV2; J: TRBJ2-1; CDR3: ASSRLAGGYNEQF